This TCR beta chain was identified during a study of blood T cell repertoires in COVID-19. Study-level information: Either two negative PCRs, clearance, or symptom resolution qualified Cohort 3 donors as recovered.

Assay: immunoSEQ multiplex PCR; the TCRdb copy retains only in-frame clones and omits some. The sample shows some 300,000 clones, around 90% of them seen only once. The CDR3 is made up of 15 amino acids. Trimming pared 1 base from V and 1 base from J, leaving 7 bases between. The germline CDR1 and CDR2 sequences are LGHDT and YNNKEL (reference sequence). Material for sequencing was PBMCs or T cells enriched from blood (not recorded which). The genes are TRBV3-1 (or the pseudogene TRBV3-2) and TRBJ2-2, with a weak D call TRBD2 (5 bases). The TCR originated in an older woman in a cohort exposed to, infected with or recovered from COVID-19 (not recorded which). In DNA form, the CDR3 reads TGTGCCAGCAGCCAAGTACGGGGGAACACCGGGGAGCTGTTTTTT. This translates into CASSQVRGNTGELFF.